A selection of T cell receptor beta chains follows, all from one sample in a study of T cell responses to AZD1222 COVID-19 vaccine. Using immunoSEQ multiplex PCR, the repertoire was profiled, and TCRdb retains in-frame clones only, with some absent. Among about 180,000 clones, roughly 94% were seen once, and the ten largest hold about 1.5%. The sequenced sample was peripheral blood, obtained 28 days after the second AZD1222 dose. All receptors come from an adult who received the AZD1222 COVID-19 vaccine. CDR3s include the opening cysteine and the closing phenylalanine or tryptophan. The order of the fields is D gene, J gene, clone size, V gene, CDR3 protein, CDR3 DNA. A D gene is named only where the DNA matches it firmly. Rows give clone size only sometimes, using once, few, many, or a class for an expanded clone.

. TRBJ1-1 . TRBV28 CASSLGAGAFF TGTGCCAGCAGTTTGGGTGCAGGAGCTTTCTTT
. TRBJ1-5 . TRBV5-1 CASSLDGGQPQHF TGCGCCAGCAGCTTGGATGGGGGACAGCCCCAGCATTTT
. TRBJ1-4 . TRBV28 CASSFNGGEKLFF TGTGCCAGCAGTTTTAACGGGGGGGAAAAACTGTTTTTT
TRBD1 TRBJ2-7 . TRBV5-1 CASSPWTGGLDEQYF TGCGCCAGCAGCCCGTGGACAGGGGGCCTAGACGAGCAGTACTTC
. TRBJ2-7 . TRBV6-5 CASSYSSGESYEQYF TGTGCCAGCAGTTACTCGAGCGGCGAGTCCTACGAGCAGTACTTC
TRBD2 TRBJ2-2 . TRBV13 CASSYRTSGANTGELFF TGTGCCAGCAGCTACCGGACTAGCGGGGCGAACACCGGGGAGCTGTTTTTT
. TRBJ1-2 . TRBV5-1 CASSFGALRYGYTF TGCGCCAGCAGCTTTGGCGCACTCCGCTATGGCTACACCTTC
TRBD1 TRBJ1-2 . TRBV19 CACSEGTGDSYGYTF TGTGCCTGTAGTGAGGGGACAGGTGATAGCTATGGCTACACCTTC
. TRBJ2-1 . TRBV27 CASSLQGPYNEQFF TGTGCCAGCAGTTTACAGGGCCCATACAATGAGCAGTTCTTC
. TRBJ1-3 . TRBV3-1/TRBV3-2 CASSQDRRLSLGNTIYF TGTGCCAGCAGCCAAGACAGGCGTCTCTCCCTTGGAAACACCATATATTTT
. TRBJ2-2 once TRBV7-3 CASSLLSGGGRTGELFF TGTGCCAGCAGCTTACTATCAGGGGGCGGGAGAACCGGGGAGCTGTTTTTT
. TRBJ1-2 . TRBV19 CASIRVGGNGYTF TGTGCCAGTATCCGGGTCGGGGGCAATGGCTACACCTTC
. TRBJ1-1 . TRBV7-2 CASSPLRLAFF TGTGCCAGCAGCCCTTTACGGTTGGCTTTCTTT
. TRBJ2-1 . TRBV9 CASSVLNNEQFF TGTGCCAGCAGCGTTCTCAACAATGAGCAGTTCTTC
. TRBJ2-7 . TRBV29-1 CSVEVHPEGYEQYFGPEGYEQYF .
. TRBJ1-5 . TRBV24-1 CATSGADYSNQPQHF TGTGCCACCAGTGGGGCAGACTATAGCAATCAGCCCCAGCATTTT
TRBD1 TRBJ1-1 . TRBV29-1 CSVEWNRGFEAFF TGCAGCGTTGAATGGAACAGGGGGTTTGAAGCTTTCTTT
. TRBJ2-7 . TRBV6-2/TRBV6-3 CASSFLGGEQYF TGTGCCAGCAGTTTTTTGGGGGGCGAGCAGTACTTC
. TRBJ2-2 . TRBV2 CASSDSQVRELFF TGTGCCAGCAGTGACTCGCAGGTCAGGGAGCTGTTTTTT
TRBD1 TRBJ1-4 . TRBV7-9 CASSLSGGREKLFF TGTGCCAGCAGCTTATCAGGGGGCAGGGAAAAACTGTTTTTT
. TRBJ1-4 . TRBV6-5 CASSYRGVPANEKLFF TGTGCCAGCAGTTACCGAGGAGTCCCGGCTAATGAAAAACTGTTTTTT
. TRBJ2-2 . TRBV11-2 CASSPISGAGELFF TGTGCCAGCAGCCCCATCTCGGGGGCCGGGGAGCTGTTTTTT
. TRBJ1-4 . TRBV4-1 CASSLRGVGGDEKLFF TGCGCCAGCAGCCTCCGCGGGGTCGGGGGCGATGAAAAACTGTTTTTT
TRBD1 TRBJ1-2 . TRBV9 CASSPTGGEGYTF TGTGCCAGCAGCCCTACAGGGGGCGAAGGCTACACCTTC
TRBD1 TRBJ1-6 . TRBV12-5 CASGSPGGSYNSPLHF TGTGCTAGTGGTTCCCCAGGGGGCTCCTATAATTCACCCCTCCACTTT